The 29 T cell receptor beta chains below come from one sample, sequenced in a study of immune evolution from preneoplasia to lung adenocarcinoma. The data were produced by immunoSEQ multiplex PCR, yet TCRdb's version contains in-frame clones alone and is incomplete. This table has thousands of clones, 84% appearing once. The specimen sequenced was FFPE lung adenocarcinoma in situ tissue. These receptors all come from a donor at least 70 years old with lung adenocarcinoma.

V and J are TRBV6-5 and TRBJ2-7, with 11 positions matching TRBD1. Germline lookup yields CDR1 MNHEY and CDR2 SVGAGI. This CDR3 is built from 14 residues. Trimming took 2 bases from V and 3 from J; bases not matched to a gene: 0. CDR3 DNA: TGTGCCAGCAGTTACGGGACAGGGGGCTACGAGCAGTACTTC. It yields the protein CASSYGTGGYEQYF.

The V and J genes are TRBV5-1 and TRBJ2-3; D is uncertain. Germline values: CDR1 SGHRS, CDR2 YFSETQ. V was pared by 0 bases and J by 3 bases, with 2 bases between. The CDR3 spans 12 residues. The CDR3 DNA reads TGCGCCAGCAGCTTGGAGACAGATACGCAGTATTTT. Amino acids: CASSLETDTQYF.

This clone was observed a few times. The CDR3: CASSADYEQYF. In DNA form, the CDR3 reads TGTGCCAGCAGCGCGGACTACGAGCAGTACTTC. The chain combines TRBV11-3 with TRBJ2-7; D ambiguous. Germline V lookup: CDR1 SGHNT, CDR2 YENEEA. This CDR3 has 11 amino acids. Trimming removed 5 bases from V and 3 bases from J, with 5 bases in between.

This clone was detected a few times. In DNA, the CDR3 is TGTGCCAGCAGCCTCGGAGCGGGCTATGGCTACACCTTC. Its translation: CASSLGAGYGYTF. The genes are TRBV14 and TRBJ1-2, with no clear D. V was trimmed by 4 bases and J by 4 bases, leaving 10 bases between them. There are 13 residues in the CDR3. Germline CDR1 reads SGHDN; CDR2 reads FVKESK.

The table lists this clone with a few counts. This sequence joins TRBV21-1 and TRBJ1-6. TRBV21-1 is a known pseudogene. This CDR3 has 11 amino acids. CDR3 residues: CASSGDSPLHF. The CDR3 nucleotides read TGTGCCAGCAGCGGCGATTCACCCCTCCACTTT.

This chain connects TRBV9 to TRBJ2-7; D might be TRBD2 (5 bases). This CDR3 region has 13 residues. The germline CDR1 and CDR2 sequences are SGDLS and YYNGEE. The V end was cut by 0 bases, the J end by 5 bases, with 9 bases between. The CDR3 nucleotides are TGTGCCAGCAGCGTAGAACTGAGGGACGAGCAGTACTTC. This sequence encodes CASSVELRDEQYF. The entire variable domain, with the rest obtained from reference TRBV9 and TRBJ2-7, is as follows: DSGVTQTPKHLITATGQRVTLRCSPRSGDLSVYWYQQSLDQGLQFLIQYYNGEERAKGNILERFSAQQFPDLHSELNLSSLELGDSALYFCASSVELRDEQYFGPGTRLTVT.

CDR3 nucleotide sequence: TGTGCCAGCAGTGCTCGGTTAGCTACAATTCGCACTGAAGCTTTCTTT. Protein product: CASSARLATIRTEAFF. The V and J genes are TRBV21-1 and TRBJ1-1. TRBV21-1 is deemed a pseudogene. This CDR3 has 16 amino acids.

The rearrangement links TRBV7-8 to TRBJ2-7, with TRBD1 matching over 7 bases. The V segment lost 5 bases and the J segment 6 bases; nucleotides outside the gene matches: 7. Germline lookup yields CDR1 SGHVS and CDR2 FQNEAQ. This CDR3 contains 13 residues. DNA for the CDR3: TGTGCCAGCAGCAGGGGGCCAGAACTCGAGCAGTACTTC. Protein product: CASSRGPELEQYF.

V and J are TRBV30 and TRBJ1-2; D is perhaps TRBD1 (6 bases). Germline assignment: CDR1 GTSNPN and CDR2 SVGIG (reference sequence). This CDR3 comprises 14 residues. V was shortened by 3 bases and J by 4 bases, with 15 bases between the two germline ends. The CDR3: CAWSRTDTIYGYTF. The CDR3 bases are TGTGCCTGGAGCCGGACAGACACTATCTATGGCTACACCTTC.

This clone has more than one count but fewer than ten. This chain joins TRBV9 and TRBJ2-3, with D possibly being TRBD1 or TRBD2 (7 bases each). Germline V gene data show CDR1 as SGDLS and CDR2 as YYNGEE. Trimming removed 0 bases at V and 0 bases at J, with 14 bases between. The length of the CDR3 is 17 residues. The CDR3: CASSVEGGDSSTDTQYF. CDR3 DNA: TGTGCCAGCAGCGTAGAGGGAGGGGACAGCAGCACAGATACGCAGTATTTT.

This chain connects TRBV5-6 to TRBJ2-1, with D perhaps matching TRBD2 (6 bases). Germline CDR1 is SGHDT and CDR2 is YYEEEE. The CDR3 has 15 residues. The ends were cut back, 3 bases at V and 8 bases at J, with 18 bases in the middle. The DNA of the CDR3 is TGTGCCAGCAGCTCTCTACTTGCGGGATACGATGAGCAGTTCTTC. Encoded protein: CASSSLLAGYDEQFF.

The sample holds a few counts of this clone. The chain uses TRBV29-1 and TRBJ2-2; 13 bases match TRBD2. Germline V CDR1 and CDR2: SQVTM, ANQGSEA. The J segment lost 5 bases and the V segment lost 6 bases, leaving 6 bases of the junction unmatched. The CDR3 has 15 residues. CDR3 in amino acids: CSVAGLAGETGELFF. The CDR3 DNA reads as TGCAGCGTCGCCGGACTAGCGGGAGAAACCGGGGAGCTGTTTTTT.

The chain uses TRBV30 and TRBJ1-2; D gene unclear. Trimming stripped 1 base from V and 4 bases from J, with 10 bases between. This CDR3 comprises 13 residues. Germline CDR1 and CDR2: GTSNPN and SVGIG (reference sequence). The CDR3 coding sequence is TGTGCCTGGAGTGGATACGTGGGCTATGGCTACACCTTC. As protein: CAWSGYVGYGYTF.

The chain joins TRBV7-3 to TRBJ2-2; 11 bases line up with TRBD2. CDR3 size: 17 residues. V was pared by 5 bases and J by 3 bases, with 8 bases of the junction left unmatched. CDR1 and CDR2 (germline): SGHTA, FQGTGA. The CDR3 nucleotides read TGTGCCAGCAGCCTATCCCGGACTAGCGGGTACACCGGGGAGCTGTTTTTT. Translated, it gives CASSLSRTSGYTGELFF. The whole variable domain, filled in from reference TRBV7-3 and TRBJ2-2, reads GAGVSQTPSNKVTEKGKYVELRCDPISGHTALYWYRQSLGQGPEFLIYFQGTGAADDSGLPNDRFFAVRPEGSVSTLKIQRTERGDSAVYLCASSLSRTSGYTGELFFGEGSRLTVL.

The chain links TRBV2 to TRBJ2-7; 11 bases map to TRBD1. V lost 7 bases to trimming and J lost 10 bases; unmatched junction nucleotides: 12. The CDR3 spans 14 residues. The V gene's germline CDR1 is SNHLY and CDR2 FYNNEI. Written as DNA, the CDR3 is TGTGCCAGCATTATGGACAGGGGGCAGGCCGAACAGTACTTC. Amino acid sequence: CASIMDRGQAEQYF.

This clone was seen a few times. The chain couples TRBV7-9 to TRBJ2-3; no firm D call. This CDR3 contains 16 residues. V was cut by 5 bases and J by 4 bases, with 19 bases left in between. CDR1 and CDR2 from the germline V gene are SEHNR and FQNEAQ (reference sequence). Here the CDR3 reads CASSRRGGDQADTQYF. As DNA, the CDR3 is TGTGCCAGCAGCCGAAGAGGTGGAGATCAGGCAGATACGCAGTATTTT.

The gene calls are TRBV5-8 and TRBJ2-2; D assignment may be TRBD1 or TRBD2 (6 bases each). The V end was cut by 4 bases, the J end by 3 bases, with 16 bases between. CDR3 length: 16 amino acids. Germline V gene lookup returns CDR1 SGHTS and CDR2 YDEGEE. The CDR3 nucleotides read TGTGCCAGCAGCAAATTCGGGGGCGCGGACACCGGGGAGCTGTTTTTT. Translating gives CASSKFGGADTGELFF.

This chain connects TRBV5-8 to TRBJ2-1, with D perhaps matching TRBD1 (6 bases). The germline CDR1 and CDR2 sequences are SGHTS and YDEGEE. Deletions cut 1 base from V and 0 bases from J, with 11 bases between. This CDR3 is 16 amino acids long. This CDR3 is CASSLRGGSSYNEQFF. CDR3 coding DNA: TGTGCCAGCAGCTTGAGAGGGGGAAGCTCCTACAATGAGCAGTTCTTC.

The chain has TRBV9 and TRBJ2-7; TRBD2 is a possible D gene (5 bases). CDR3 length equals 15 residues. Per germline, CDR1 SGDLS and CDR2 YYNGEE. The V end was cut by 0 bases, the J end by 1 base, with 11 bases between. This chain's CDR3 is CASSVDSVRSYEQYF. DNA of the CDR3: TGTGCCAGCAGCGTAGATAGCGTTCGATCCTACGAGCAGTACTTC. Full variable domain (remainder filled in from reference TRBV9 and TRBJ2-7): DSGVTQTPKHLITATGQRVTLRCSPRSGDLSVYWYQQSLDQGLQFLIQYYNGEERAKGNILERFSAQQFPDLHSELNLSSLELGDSALYFCASSVDSVRSYEQYFGPGTRLTVT.

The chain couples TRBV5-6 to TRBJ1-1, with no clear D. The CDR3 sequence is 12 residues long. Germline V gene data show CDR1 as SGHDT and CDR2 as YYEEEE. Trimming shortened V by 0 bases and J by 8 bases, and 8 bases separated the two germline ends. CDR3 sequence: CASSLGSWEAFF. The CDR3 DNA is TGTGCCAGCAGCTTGGGGAGTTGGGAAGCTTTCTTT.

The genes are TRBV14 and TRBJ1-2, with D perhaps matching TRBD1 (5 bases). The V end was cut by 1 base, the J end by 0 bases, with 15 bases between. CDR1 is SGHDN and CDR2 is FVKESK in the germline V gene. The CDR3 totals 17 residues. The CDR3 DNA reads TGTGCCAGCAGCCAAGTTGCCGGGGCCGCCTCTAACTATGGCTACACCTTC. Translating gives CASSQVAGAASNYGYTF.

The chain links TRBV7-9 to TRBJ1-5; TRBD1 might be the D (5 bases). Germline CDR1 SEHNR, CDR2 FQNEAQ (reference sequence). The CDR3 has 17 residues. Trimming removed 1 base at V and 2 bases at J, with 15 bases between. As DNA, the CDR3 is TGTGCCAGCAGCTTAGGGGGGGAACTCGGAGGCAATCAGCCCCAGCATTTT. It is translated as CASSLGGELGGNQPQHF. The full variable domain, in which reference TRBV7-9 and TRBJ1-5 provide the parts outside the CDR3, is DTGVSQNPRHKITKRGQNVTFRCDPISEHNRLYWYRQTLGQGPEFLTYFQNEAQLEKSRLLSDRFSAERPKGSFSTLEIQRTEQGDSAMYLCASSLGGELGGNQPQHFGDGTRLSIL.

The CDR3 loop reads CASSLPGNTIYF. DNA of the CDR3: TGTGCCAGCAGCTTGCCCGGAAACACCATATATTTT. The J gene is TRBJ1-3, the V gene TRBV5-5; D gene ambiguous. CDR1 and CDR2 from the germline V gene are SGHKS and YYEKEE (reference sequence). Between the trimmed V and J ends, which lost 1 base and 4 bases, there was a span of 3 bases. The CDR3 extends over 12 amino acids.

The CDR3 loop is CSAVGGPEQFF. The CDR3 DNA is TGCAGTGCTGTGGGGGGCCCCGAGCAGTTCTTC. This chain connects TRBV20-1 to TRBJ2-1, with D possibly being TRBD1 or TRBD2 (6 bases each). The CDR3 spans 11 residues. Germline loops: CDR1 DFQATT, CDR2 SNEGSKA (reference sequence). The V end was cut by 5 bases, the J end by 10 bases, with 12 bases between.

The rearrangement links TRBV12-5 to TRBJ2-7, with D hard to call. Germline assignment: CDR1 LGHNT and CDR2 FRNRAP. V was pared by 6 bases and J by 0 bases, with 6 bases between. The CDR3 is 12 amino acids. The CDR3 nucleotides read TGTGCTAGTGGCTCGAGCTCCTACGAGCAGTACTTC. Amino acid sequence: CASGSSSYEQYF.

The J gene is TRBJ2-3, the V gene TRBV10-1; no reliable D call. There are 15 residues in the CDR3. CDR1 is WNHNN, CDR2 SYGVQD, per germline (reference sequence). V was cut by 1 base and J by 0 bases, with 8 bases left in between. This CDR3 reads CASSEYAVSTDTQYF. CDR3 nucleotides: TGCGCCAGCAGTGAGTACGCCGTTAGCACAGATACGCAGTATTTT.

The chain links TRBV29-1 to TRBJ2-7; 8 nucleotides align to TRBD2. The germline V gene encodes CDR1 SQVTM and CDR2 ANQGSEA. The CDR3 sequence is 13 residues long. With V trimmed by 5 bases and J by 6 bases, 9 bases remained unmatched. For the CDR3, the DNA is TGCAGCGTTCGCGGACTAGCAGGTACCGAGCAGTACTTC. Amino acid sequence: CSVRGLAGTEQYF.

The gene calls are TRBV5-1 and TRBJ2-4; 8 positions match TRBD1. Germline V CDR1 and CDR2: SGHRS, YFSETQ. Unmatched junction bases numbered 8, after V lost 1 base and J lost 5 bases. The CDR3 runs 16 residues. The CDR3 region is CASSLSSRQGQNIQYF. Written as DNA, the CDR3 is TGCGCCAGCAGCTTGTCTTCCCGACAGGGGCAAAACATTCAGTACTTC. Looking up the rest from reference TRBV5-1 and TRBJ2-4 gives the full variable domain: KAGVTQTPRYLIKTRGQQVTLSCSPISGHRSVSWYQQTPGQGLQFLFEYFSETQRNKGNFPGRFSGRQFSNSRSEMNVSTLELGDSALYLCASSLSSRQGQNIQYFGAGTRLSVL.

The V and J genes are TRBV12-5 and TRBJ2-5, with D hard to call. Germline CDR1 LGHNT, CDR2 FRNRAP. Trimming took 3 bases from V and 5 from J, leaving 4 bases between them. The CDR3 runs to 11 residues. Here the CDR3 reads CASGFGETQYF. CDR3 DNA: TGTGCTAGTGGTTTCGGTGAGACCCAGTACTTC.